This entry features one T cell receptor beta chain sequence. Its antigen is currently unknown. Preparing the TCRbeta library involved the use of unique molecular identifiers. TCRdb ran MiXCR on the PCR reads and lists one entry per CDR3 protein. The sample records about 1,000,000 distinct CDR3 sequences, roughly 31% being singletons. The data are from a study of T-cell reconstitution after alpha-beta-depleted transplantation in children. With 3 bases clipped from V and 0 bases from J, the junction kept 4 bases outside the gene matches. The CDR3 consists of 16 residues. In germline, CDR1 is SGHTA, CDR2 FQGNSA. Study-level points and caveats: One year after transplant, T-cell counts and diversity came mostly from newly produced T cells. Several hundred expanded graft clones reportedly supplied alpha-beta T cells about two months after transplant. It was surviving recipient T cells and thymic progenitors that gave some patients high TCRbeta diversity at day 60.

This sequence originates from a boy under two years old who had a stem cell transplant for SCID, so the T cells may come from the graft donor. Specimen: PBMCs, mostly from graft donor cells, collected 360 days after TCRalphabeta/CD19-depleted stem cell transplant. The chain has TRBV7-2 and TRBJ2-2; 7 nucleotides agree with TRBD1. CDR3 sequence (DNA): TGTGCCAGCAGCTTCAGGCAGGGGGCGAACACCGGGGAGCTGTTTTTT. Translated, it gives CASSFRQGANTGELFF.